This entry is about one T cell receptor beta chain. Its antigen is unidentified. Measured with immunoSEQ multiplex PCR; TCRdb has only the in-frame clones, and not every one. The table lists over 70,000 clones, 80% to 90% of them singletons. These data are taken from a study of OX40 agonist ivuxolimab in advanced cancers. About the research overall: Three patients, one with hepatocellular carcinoma and two with cutaneous melanoma, achieved partial responses. Study conclusions and caveats: Clonal expansion from baseline to week 6 occurred in both CD4+ and CD8+ T cells.

The ends lost 2 bases at V and 7 bases at J; junction bases unmatched: 10. Germline lookup yields CDR1 LNHDA and CDR2 SQIVND (reference sequence). The CDR3 loop spans 18 amino acids. The sequencing here drew on CD4+ or CD8+ T cells sorted from blood, taken in a trial of the OX40 agonist ivuxolimab. The receptor's source is an adult with an advanced solid tumor such as melanoma, head and neck, liver or kidney cancer. V is TRBV19 and J is TRBJ2-1, with 14 bases lining up with TRBD2. CDR3: CASSILGLAGVSSNEQFF. CDR3 bases: TGTGCCAGTAGTATACTGGGACTAGCGGGAGTTTCGTCAAATGAGCAGTTCTTC.